Reported below is one TCR beta chain. The CDR3 ends on some other residue instead of the conserved phenylalanine or tryptophan, so this is likely a read error. It is unclear where the CDR3 begins or ends on the DNA, so no DNA is shown, and the CDR3 is as TCRdb lists it. Including both end residues, the CDR3 is 17 amino acids long. Germline assignment: CDR1 SGHTA and CDR2 FQGNSA. The data are from a study of tumor-infiltrating lymphocytes in oesophageal squamous cell carcinoma. TCRdb reanalysed the PCR reads using MiXCR and keeps one entry per CDR3 protein. The sample consists of fewer than 25,000 distinct CDR3 sequences, roughly 32% of them appearing once.

The source is a female donor with esophageal squamous cell carcinoma. The chain couples TRBV7-2 to TRBJ2-3; the listed D gene, TRBD1, was not tested against the DNA. Sequencing was carried out using esophageal tumor tissue. CDR3 region: CASSLYRDRDNEQFFGP.